The TCR beta chain described here comes from a study of T cell clonotyping in hematopoietic cell transplantation. Findings of the study overall: Few recipient clonotypes overlapped donors; over 95% were de novo at given depth. Cells were unsorted, so CD4 and CD8 contributions were not separated.

The method was immunoSEQ multiplex PCR; TCRdb's version includes in-frame clones alone and lacks a portion of them. The sample includes approximately 1,900 clones, 82% seen only once; the top ten take 6% to 7.5%. Concerning this clone itself: The antigen remains undetermined.

Germline V gives CDR1 LGHNA, CDR2 YSLEER. With 3 bases removed from V and 5 bases from J, the gap between germline ends came to 16 bases. The CDR3 is made up of 15 amino acids. The source was PBMCs, collected 100 days after allogeneic stem cell transplant. The V and J genes are TRBV4-3 and TRBJ2-5, with TRBD2 as a possible D gene (6 bases). This TCR was recovered from a male patient aged 50 to 59 who had an allogeneic stem cell transplant from a related donor, so the T cells may come from the graft donor. Some clones in this sample may be carry-over from other donors' samples. CDR3 region: CASSQADSGWETQYF. Here the CDR3 DNA reads TGCGCCAGCAGCCAGGCTGATAGCGGTTGGGAGACCCAGTACTTC.